This TCR beta chain was profiled in a study of STAT5B mutations in CD4+ large granular lymphocyte leukemia. Assay: immunoSEQ multiplex PCR; the TCRdb copy retains only in-frame clones and omits some. This table has approximately 52,000 clones, about three quarters appearing once. This CDR3 has 12 residues. CDR1 and CDR2 from the germline V gene are SGDLS and YYNGEE. V shed 0 bases and J shed 9 bases, with 8 bases lying between them. V gene TRBV9 combines with J gene TRBJ2-3; tentatively, D is TRBD1 or TRBD2 (5 bases each). The TCR sequence derives from a human donor in good health. The sample taken for sequencing was CD4+ T cells from blood buffy coats. CDR3 nucleotides: TGTGCCAGCAGCGTAGGAGGGGAAACGCAGTATTTT. It encodes CASSVGGETQYF. The complete variable domain, with remaining parts taken from reference TRBV9 and TRBJ2-3, reads DSGVTQTPKHLITATGQRVTLRCSPRSGDLSVYWYQQSLDQGLQFLIQYYNGEERAKGNILERFSAQQFPDLHSELNLSSLELGDSALYFCASSVGGETQYFGPGTRLTVL.